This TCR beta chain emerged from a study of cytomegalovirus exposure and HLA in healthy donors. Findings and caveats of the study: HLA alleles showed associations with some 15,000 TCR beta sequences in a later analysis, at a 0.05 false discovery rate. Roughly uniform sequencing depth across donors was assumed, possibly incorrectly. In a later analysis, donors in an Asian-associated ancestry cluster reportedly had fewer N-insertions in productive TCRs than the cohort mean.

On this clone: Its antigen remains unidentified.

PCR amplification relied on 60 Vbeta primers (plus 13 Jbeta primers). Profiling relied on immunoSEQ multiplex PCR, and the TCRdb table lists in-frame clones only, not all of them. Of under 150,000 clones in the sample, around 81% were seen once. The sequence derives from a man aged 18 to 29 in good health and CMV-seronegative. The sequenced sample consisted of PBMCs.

The CDR3 is CASSQVLISEPQHF. CDR3 nucleotides: TGCGCCAGCAGCCAAGTGCTGATATCAGAGCCCCAGCATTTT. The rearrangement links TRBV4-1 to TRBJ1-5; no reliable D call. In germline, CDR1 is MGHRA, CDR2 YSYEKL. The length of the CDR3 is 14 residues. Trimming left V 1 base short and J 8 bases short, with 12 bases between.